This T cell receptor beta chain appears in the sequencing data of a study of blood T cell repertoires in COVID-19. For the study at large: Spain, Italy and the United States supplied samples that represented acute and convalescent COVID-19. T cells, B-cell-depleted T cells, or PBMCs supplied cDNA or gDNA.

The CDR3 is 16 amino acids. V gave up 2 bases and J gave up 5 bases; unmatched junction bases: 9. Germline V gene data show CDR1 as SNHLY and CDR2 as FYNNEI. TCRdb keeps only in-frame clones here, not all; method: immunoSEQ multiplex PCR. The table records about 48,000 clones, approximately 90% of them present only once. Seattle participants joined during active infection and were tracked over time. The sample comprised peripheral blood. The genes are TRBV2 and TRBJ2-5, with 9 bases lining up with TRBD1. This TCR derives from a woman at least 80 years old with COVID-19, enrolled during active disease. The CDR3 coding sequence is TGTGCCAGCAGTGAATTACAGGGGGCGTTTGAGGAGACCCAGTACTTC. This sequence encodes CASSELQGAFEETQYF.